This T cell receptor beta chain appears in the sequencing data of a study of human T cells and chemical hapten exposure. About the research overall: Small pooled library volume differences mainly caused per-sample TCR yield variation.

This clonotype turned up a few times. Its target is not known. The V end lost 5 bases, the J end lost 5 bases, and 6 bases lay between the germline ends. The length of the CDR3 is 11 residues. Germline loops: CDR1 SEHNR, CDR2 FQNEAQ (reference sequence). Total RNA was isolated from unfractionated whole blood. Overall study findings and caveats: TCRs above 1 in 1000 frequency stayed constant with DPC sensitization.

In the library, unique molecular identifiers were attached to individual cDNA molecules. In the original analysis: Counting gave a median of around 96,000 TCRs per sample, with values ranging from roughly 20,000 to 750,000. Each CDR3 protein gets one entry after TCRdb re-called the 5' RACE reads with MiXCR. The V and J calls, along with clone size, are taken from TCRdb and not from the paper's own processing. The sample lists approximately 110,000 distinct CDR3 sequences; more than 15% were seen once. This clonotype was obtained from a human donor in good health. The J gene is TRBJ1-1, the V gene TRBV7-9, with D hard to call. The CDR3 DNA reads TGTGCCAGCAGCCCGAAGACTGAAGCTTTCTTT. It yields the protein CASSPKTEAFF.